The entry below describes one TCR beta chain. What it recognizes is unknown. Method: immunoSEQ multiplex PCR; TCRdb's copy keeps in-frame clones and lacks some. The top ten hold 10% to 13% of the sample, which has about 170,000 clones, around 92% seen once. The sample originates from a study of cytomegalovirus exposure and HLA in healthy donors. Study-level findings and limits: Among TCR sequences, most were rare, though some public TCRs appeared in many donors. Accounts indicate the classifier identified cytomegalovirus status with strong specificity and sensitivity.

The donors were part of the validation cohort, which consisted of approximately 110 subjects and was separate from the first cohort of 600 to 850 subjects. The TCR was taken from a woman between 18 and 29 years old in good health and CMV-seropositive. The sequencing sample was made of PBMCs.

CDR3 DNA sequence: TGCGCCAGCAGCGCGGGGGGAGGCCAAGAGCAGTACTTC. Protein: CASSAGGGQEQYF. The chain joins TRBV5-1 to TRBJ2-7, with 8 bases that match TRBD2. The CDR3 is 13 amino acids. V gave up 4 bases and J gave up 7 bases; unmatched junction bases: 7. Germline V lookup: CDR1 SGHRS, CDR2 YFSETQ.